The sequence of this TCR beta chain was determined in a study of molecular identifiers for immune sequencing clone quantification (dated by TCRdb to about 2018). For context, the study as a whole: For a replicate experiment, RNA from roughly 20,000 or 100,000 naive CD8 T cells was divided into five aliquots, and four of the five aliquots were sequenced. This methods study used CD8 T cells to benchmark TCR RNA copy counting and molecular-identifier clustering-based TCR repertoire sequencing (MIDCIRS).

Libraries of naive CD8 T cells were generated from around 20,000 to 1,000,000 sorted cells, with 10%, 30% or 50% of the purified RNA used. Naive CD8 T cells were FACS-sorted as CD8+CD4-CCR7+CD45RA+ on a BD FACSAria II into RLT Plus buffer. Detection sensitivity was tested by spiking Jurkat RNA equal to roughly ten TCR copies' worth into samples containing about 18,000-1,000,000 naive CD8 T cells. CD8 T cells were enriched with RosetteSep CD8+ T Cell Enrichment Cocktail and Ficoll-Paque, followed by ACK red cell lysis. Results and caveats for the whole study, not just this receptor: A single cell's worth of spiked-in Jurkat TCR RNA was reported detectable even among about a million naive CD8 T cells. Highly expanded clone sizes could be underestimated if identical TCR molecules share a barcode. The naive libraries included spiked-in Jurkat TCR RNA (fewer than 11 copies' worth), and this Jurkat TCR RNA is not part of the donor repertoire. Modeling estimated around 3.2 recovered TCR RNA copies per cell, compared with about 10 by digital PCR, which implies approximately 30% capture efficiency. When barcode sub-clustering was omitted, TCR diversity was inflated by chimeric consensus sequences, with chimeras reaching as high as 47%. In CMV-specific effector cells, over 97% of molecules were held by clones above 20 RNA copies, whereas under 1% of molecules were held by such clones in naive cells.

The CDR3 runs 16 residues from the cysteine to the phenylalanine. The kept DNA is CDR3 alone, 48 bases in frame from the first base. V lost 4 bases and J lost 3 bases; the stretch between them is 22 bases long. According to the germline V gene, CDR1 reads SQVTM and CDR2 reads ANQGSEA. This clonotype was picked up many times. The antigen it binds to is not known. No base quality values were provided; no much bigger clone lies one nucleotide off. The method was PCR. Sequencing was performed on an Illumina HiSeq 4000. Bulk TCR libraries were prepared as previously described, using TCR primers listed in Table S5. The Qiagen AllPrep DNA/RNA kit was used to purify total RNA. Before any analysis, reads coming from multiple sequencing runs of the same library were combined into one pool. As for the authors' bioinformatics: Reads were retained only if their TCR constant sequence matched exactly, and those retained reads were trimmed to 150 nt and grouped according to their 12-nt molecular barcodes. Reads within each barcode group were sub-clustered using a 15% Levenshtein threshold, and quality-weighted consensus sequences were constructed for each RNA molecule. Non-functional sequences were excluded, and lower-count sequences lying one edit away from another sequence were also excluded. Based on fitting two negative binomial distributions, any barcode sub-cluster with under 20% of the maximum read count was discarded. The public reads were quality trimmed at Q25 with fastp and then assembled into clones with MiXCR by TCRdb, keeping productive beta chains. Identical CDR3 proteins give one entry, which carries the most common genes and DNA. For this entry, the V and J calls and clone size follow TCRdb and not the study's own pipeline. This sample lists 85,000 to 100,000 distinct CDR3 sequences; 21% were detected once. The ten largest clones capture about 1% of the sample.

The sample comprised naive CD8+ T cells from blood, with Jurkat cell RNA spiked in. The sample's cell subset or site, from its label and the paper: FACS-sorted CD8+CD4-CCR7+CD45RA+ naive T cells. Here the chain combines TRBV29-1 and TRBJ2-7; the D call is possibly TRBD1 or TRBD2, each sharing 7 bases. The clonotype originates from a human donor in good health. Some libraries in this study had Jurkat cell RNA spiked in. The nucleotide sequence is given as TGCAGCGTTGCCGGACAGGAGGGGAGGGGGATCTACGAGCAGTACTTC. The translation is CSVAGQEGRGIYEQYF.